This entry lists 28 T cell receptor beta chains sequenced from one sample in a study of cytotoxic CD8 clonotypes in ibrutinib-treated CLL. Profiling relied on immunoSEQ multiplex PCR, and the TCRdb table lists in-frame clones only, not all of them. Among hundreds of thousands of clones listed, just under 80% were seen once. The specimen was PBMCs, collected after 12 months of ibrutinib treatment. Source of these receptors: a human donor with chronic lymphocytic leukemia.

The rearrangement uses TRBV19 and TRBJ1-2; possible D gene TRBD1, 5 bases. Germline V gives CDR1 LNHDA, CDR2 SQIVND (reference sequence). Trimming left V 5 bases short and J 4 bases short, with 17 bases between. The CDR3 length is 15 residues. CDR3 sequence: CASSLRPGLLYGYTF. Here the CDR3 DNA reads TGTGCCAGTAGTCTCCGCCCGGGACTACTCTATGGCTACACCTTC.

The V call is TRBV2, the J call TRBJ1-5; D not certain. Trimming removed 6 bases from V and 1 base from J, with 4 bases in between. The CDR3 extends over 12 amino acids. Looked up from germline, CDR1 is SNHLY and CDR2 is FYNNEI. The CDR3 protein is CASRLSNQPQHF. Written as DNA, the CDR3 is TGTGCCAGCAGGCTAAGCAATCAGCCCCAGCATTTT. Variable domain in full (rest from reference TRBV2 and TRBJ1-5): EPEVTQTPSHQVTQMGQEVILRCVPISNHLYFYWYRQILGQKVEFLVSFYNNEISEKSEIFDDQFSVERPDGSNFTLKIRSTKLEDSAMYFCASRLSNQPQHFGDGTRLSIL.

The rearrangement uses TRBV13 and TRBJ1-2, with a possible D match to TRBD1 (6 bases). This CDR3 spans 14 amino acids. V was pared by 0 bases and J by 4 bases, with 9 bases between. Germline values: CDR1 PRHDT, CDR2 FYEKMQ (reference sequence). The CDR3 reads CASSLGQGGYGYTF. DNA for the CDR3: TGTGCCAGCAGCTTAGGACAGGGAGGCTATGGCTACACCTTC.

The J gene is TRBJ2-7, the V gene TRBV25-1; 8 bases are shared with TRBD1. Germline loops: CDR1 MGHDK, CDR2 SYGVNS. J gave up 2 bases and V 4 bases, and 10 bases lay outside the gene matches. This CDR3 contains 16 residues. The CDR3 reads CASSVESGQDPYEQYF. DNA for the CDR3: TGTGCCAGCAGTGTGGAATCGGGACAGGATCCCTACGAGCAGTACTTC.

This clone was picked up one time. CDR3 region: CASSLYNEQFF. The CDR3 DNA reads as TGTGCCAGCAGCCTATACAATGAGCAGTTCTTC. J is TRBJ2-1 and V is TRBV6-6; no clear D. The germline gives CDR1 MNHNY, CDR2 SVGAGI (reference sequence). V shed 6 bases and J shed 4 bases, with 4 bases lying between them. CDR3 size: 11 residues.

The chain couples TRBV7-2 to TRBJ1-2; D is unclear. Germline V lookup: CDR1 SGHTA, CDR2 FQGNSA. The germline V and J ends were trimmed by 5 bases and 4 bases, with 8 bases remaining between them. The CDR3 consists of 12 residues. The CDR3 DNA reads as TGTGCCAGCAGCAGTTGGACCTATGGCTACACCTTC. Its translation is CASSSWTYGYTF.

The chain is built from TRBV5-1 and TRBJ1-3; no reliable D call. The CDR3 runs to 16 residues. The V and J ends lost 1 base and 0 bases respectively, with 11 bases between them. CDR1 SGHRS and CDR2 YFSETQ come from the germline V gene. The CDR3 DNA follows: TGCGCCAGCAGCTTGTGGGGTGCGTCCTCTGGAAACACCATATATTTT. Its protein is CASSLWGASSGNTIYF.

The V call is TRBV6-5, the J call TRBJ1-2; D is ambiguous. Looked up from germline, CDR1 is MNHEY and CDR2 is SVGAGI. The CDR3 spans 15 residues. V gave up 0 bases and J gave up 0 bases, with 8 bases separating them. The CDR3 coding sequence is TGTGCCAGCAGTTACTCGTTTCCAGCTAACTATGGCTACACCTTC. Its translation: CASSYSFPANYGYTF.

This clone was picked up a small number of times. The chain combines TRBV5-1 with TRBJ2-7; the D is unclear. The CDR3 runs 14 residues. V was trimmed by 4 bases and J by 2 bases, leaving 13 bases between them. CDR1 is SGHRS and CDR2 is YFSETQ in the germline V gene. The CDR3 is CASSPDPDPYEQYF. CDR3 DNA sequence: TGCGCCAGCAGCCCGGACCCAGACCCCTACGAGCAGTACTTC.

This clone was counted a single time. The chain is built from TRBV29-1 and TRBJ2-7; 8 positions agree with TRBD1. J gave up 1 base and V 7 bases, and 21 bases lay outside the gene matches. The CDR3 is 18 amino acids. Germline CDR1 reads SQVTM; CDR2 reads ANQGSEA. The CDR3 sequence: CSARTFYMGTGLSYEQYF. The CDR3 bases are TGCAGCGCCCGGACGTTCTATATGGGGACAGGCCTTTCCTACGAGCAGTACTTC.

The genes are TRBV10-2 and TRBJ2-1; 11 bases match TRBD2. Germline V gene sequence: CDR1 WSHSY, CDR2 SAAADI. This CDR3 has 14 residues. V shed 7 bases and J 9 bases; nucleotides not matched to a gene: 8. The CDR3 nucleotides read TGCGCCAGCAAGATAGCGGGGGGGCCTGGTGAGCAGTTCTTC. Translated, it gives CASKIAGGPGEQFF.

The table lists this clone with a few counts. V gene TRBV6-5 combines with J gene TRBJ1-2; the match to TRBD1 covers 9 bases. The CDR3 runs 14 residues. CDR1 and CDR2 (germline): MNHEY, SVGAGI. Germline trimming cut 5 bases from V and 5 bases from J; bases unmatched to any gene: 6. The CDR3 here is CASSKTGGGYGYTF. The CDR3 bases are TGTGCCAGCAGTAAGACAGGGGGAGGATATGGCTACACCTTC.

J is TRBJ2-5 and V is TRBV28, with a possible D match to TRBD1 (7 bases). Germline V gene lookup returns CDR1 MDHEN and CDR2 SYDVKM. Trimming took off 3 bases at V and 2 bases at J, with 10 bases between the two ends. The CDR3 sequence is 14 residues long. The CDR3 reads CASSLEGAQETQYF. The CDR3 DNA is TGTGCCAGCAGTTTGGAGGGGGCACAAGAGACCCAGTACTTC.

The chain carries TRBV19 and TRBJ1-1, with D tentatively TRBD1 (5 bases). This CDR3 comprises 13 residues. Trimming cost V 3 bases and J 4 bases, with 9 bases left between them. The germline CDR1 and CDR2 sequences are LNHDA and SQIVND (reference sequence). As DNA, the CDR3 is TGTGCCAGTAGTATGCGGGACTTCACTGAAGCTTTCTTT. Its translation is CASSMRDFTEAFF.

The chain carries TRBV10-3 and TRBJ2-3; 9 positions match TRBD2. The CDR3 has 15 residues. Germline V gene sequence: CDR1 ENHRY, CDR2 SYGVKD. This CDR3 reads CASSAGGRPTDTQYF. The DNA for the CDR3 is TGTGCTTCGTCAGCGGGAGGTCGTCCCACAGATACGCAGTATTTT.

This clone was detected only a few times. The chain recombines TRBV27 with TRBJ1-2, with D hard to call. The CDR3 contains 13 residues. The germline CDR1 and CDR2 sequences are MNHEY and SMNVEV (reference sequence). The ends were cut back, 3 bases at V and 4 bases at J, with 9 bases in the middle. The CDR3 region is CASSFEQGYGYTF. The CDR3 coding sequence is TGTGCCAGCAGTTTCGAGCAAGGCTATGGCTACACCTTC.

The V and J genes are TRBV6-1 and TRBJ2-2; weak D call: TRBD1 (6 bases). Germline CDR1 reads MNHNS; CDR2 reads SASEGT. V gave up 7 bases and J gave up 4 bases, with 10 bases separating them. The CDR3 extends over 13 amino acids. The CDR3 region is CASTGDPTGELFF. Here the CDR3 DNA reads TGTGCCAGCACAGGGGACCCCACCGGGGAGCTGTTTTTT.

The chain joins TRBV27 to TRBJ1-1; D gene ambiguous. Trimming stripped 2 bases from V and 4 bases from J, with 8 bases between. Per the germline V gene, CDR1 is MNHEY and CDR2 is SMNVEV (reference sequence). This CDR3 contains 13 residues. CDR3 nucleotide sequence: TGTGCCAGCAGTTTAATGGGCGGCACTGAAGCTTTCTTT. It encodes CASSLMGGTEAFF.

The DNA of the CDR3 is TGTGCCATCAGTGAGTCGAGACCCGGAGGCCAGCCCCAGCATTTT. This sequence encodes CAISESRPGGQPQHF. This chain connects TRBV10-3 to TRBJ1-5, with D hard to call. V was trimmed by 0 bases and J by 7 bases, leaving 13 bases between them. In germline, CDR1 is ENHRY, CDR2 SYGVKD. This CDR3 contains 15 residues.

The chain uses TRBV30 and TRBJ1-5; TRBD1 aligns across 8 bases. CDR3 length: 13 residues. Losses at the gene ends were 1 base for V and 6 bases for J; bases not matched to a gene: 2. Germline lookup yields CDR1 GTSNPN and CDR2 SVGIG (reference sequence). As DNA, the CDR3 is TGTGCCTGGAGTGGTACAGGGGGTCAGCCCCAGCATTTT. This codes for CAWSGTGGQPQHF.

This chain joins TRBV7-9 and TRBJ2-1; unclear D gene. V lost 3 bases and J lost 6, with 9 bases in between. This CDR3 is 13 amino acids long. CDR1 is SEHNR and CDR2 is FQNEAQ in the germline V gene (reference sequence). CDR3 region: CASSFAMANEQFF. The DNA of the CDR3 is TGTGCCAGCAGCTTTGCAATGGCCAATGAGCAGTTCTTC.

The chain is built from TRBV4-1 and TRBJ1-4; D is ambiguous. V lost 7 bases, J lost 6 bases, and 15 bases lay in between. CDR1 and CDR2 (germline): MGHRA, YSYEKL. This CDR3 has 14 residues. The CDR3 sequence: CASNPQAGHEKLFF. The CDR3 DNA follows: TGCGCCAGCAACCCGCAGGCAGGACATGAAAAACTGTTTTTT.

The chain links TRBV6-1 to TRBJ1-1; D uncertain. This CDR3 is 14 amino acids long. Per germline, CDR1 MNHNS and CDR2 SASEGT. Trimming stripped 0 bases from V and 5 bases from J, with 10 bases between. The CDR3 DNA reads as TGTGCCAGCAGTGAAGCCGGTTCCCTGACTGAAGCTTTCTTT. This translates into CASSEAGSLTEAFF.

This chain uses TRBV6-5 with TRBJ2-1; D is unclear. The CDR3 is 14 residues long. Trimming took off 2 bases at V and 2 bases at J, with 7 bases between the two ends. Germline values: CDR1 MNHEY, CDR2 SVGAGI. The CDR3 sequence is CASSYKRTYNEQFF. The CDR3 nucleotides are TGTGCCAGCAGTTACAAAAGGACCTACAATGAGCAGTTCTTC.

CDR3 sequence reads: CASSLGQGNIAETQYF. As DNA, the CDR3 is TGCGCCAGCAGCTTGGGACAGGGTAATATTGCGGAGACCCAGTACTTC. This chain uses TRBV5-1 with TRBJ2-5, with 7 bases lining up with TRBD1. CDR1 SGHRS and CDR2 YFSETQ come from the germline V gene. Unmatched junction bases numbered 10, after V lost 0 bases and J lost 5 bases. This CDR3 contains 16 residues.

The rearrangement links TRBV19 to TRBJ2-5, with 7 bases lining up with TRBD1. The CDR3 is 18 residues long. Trimming removed 6 bases from V and 2 bases from J; junction bases left unmatched: 18. Germline V gene data show CDR1 as LNHDA and CDR2 as SQIVND (reference sequence). Written as DNA, the CDR3 is TGTGCCAGTAGGGGTGCGACAGGGAACGGGCAGGGACAAGAGACCCAGTACTTC. This translates into CASRGATGNGQGQETQYF.

V gene TRBV6-5 combines with J gene TRBJ2-4; D is possibly TRBD1 (5 bases). Trimming took off 4 bases at V and 0 bases at J, with 13 bases between the two ends. This CDR3 is built from 16 residues. Germline assignment: CDR1 MNHEY and CDR2 SVGAGI. This chain's CDR3 is CASSSGQTLAKNIQYF. Written as DNA, the CDR3 is TGTGCCAGCAGTTCCGGACAAACTCTAGCCAAAAACATTCAGTACTTC.

The chain recombines TRBV6-1 with TRBJ1-2; no clear D gene. The V and J ends lost 2 bases and 4 bases respectively, with 11 bases between them. The CDR3 is 14 amino acids. Germline lookup yields CDR1 MNHNS and CDR2 SASEGT. DNA for the CDR3: TGTGCCAGCAGTGAACACCCCAACCCCTATGGCTACACCTTC. It encodes CASSEHPNPYGYTF.